The next 32 T cell receptor beta chains were all read from a single sample in a study of low-dose radiotherapy and immunotherapy resistance in tumors. TRAV- and TRBV-specific primers, spanning alpha and beta chains, primed first-strand cDNA. The authors ran around 19 PCR cycles to amplify TCRs with a constant-region primer and V-primer adapter. TCRdb redid the calling of the reads with MiXCR, one entry per CDR3 protein. Here the sample spans about 58,000 distinct CDR3 sequences, roughly 23% being singletons. Stated time point: after trial treatment. Indicated treatment: LDRT plus nivolumab, ipilimumab, low-dose cyclophosphamide and aspirin (RACIN trial). The sample was PBMCs, taken after low-dose radiotherapy plus immunotherapy. The receptors here all came from a male donor with prostate cancer.

V gene TRBV9 combines with J gene TRBJ2-3; no firm D call. Trimming removed 3 bases at V and 2 bases at J, with 13 bases between. The germline CDR1 and CDR2 sequences are SGDLS and YYNGEE. The CDR3 has 15 amino acids. The CDR3 DNA reads as TGTGCCAGCAGCGGGCTAGAAGCGCTCACAGATACGCAGTATTTT. Its protein is CASSGLEALTDTQYF. The variable domain in full, completed from reference TRBV9 and TRBJ2-3, reads DSGVTQTPKHLITATGQRVTLRCSPRSGDLSVYWYQQSLDQGLQFLIQYYNGEERAKGNILERFSAQQFPDLHSELNLSSLELGDSALYFCASSGLEALTDTQYFGPGTRLTVL.

With respect to this clonotype: A far larger clone is one base from this, pointing to a likely read error. This chain uses TRBV27 with TRBJ1-2; D might be TRBD1 (6 bases). The CDR3 spans 11 residues. Germline lookup yields CDR1 MNHEY and CDR2 SMNVEV (reference sequence). V was shortened by 11 bases and J by 3 bases, with 10 bases between the two germline ends. The CDR3 loop reads CASSGDYGYTF. The CDR3 DNA reads as TGTGCCTCCTCAGGGGACTATGGCTACACCTTC.

The chain recombines TRBV6-4 with TRBJ2-1; D might be TRBD2 (5 bases). Germline V gene lookup returns CDR1 MRHNA and CDR2 SNTAGT. The CDR3 is 13 amino acids. Trimming took off 3 bases at V and 5 bases at J, with 8 bases between the two ends. The CDR3: CASSDRENNEQFF. DNA for the CDR3: TGTGCCAGCAGTGATAGGGAGAACAATGAGCAGTTCTTC.

This clonotype was seen many times. The rearrangement joins TRBV20-1 to TRBJ2-7; tentatively, D is TRBD1 (6 bases). Germline V lookup: CDR1 DFQATT, CDR2 SNEGSKA (reference sequence). V lost 4 bases, J lost 1 base, and 20 bases lay in between. CDR3 length: 16 residues. The CDR3 sequence is CSAKTKTGPNSYEQYF. The CDR3 region has the DNA TGCAGTGCTAAAACAAAGACAGGCCCAAATTCCTACGAGCAGTACTTC.

This clonotype was seen ten or more times. The rearrangement links TRBV7-2 to TRBJ1-2; possibly TRBD1 for D (5 bases). The CDR3 is 14 residues long. V was cut by 4 bases and J by 5 bases, with 14 bases left in between. Germline-derived CDR1 and CDR2 are SGHTA and FQGNSA. The DNA of the CDR3 is TGTGCCAGCAGCTCCTCGAGTGCAGGGTATGGCTACACCTTC. Its protein is CASSSSSAGYGYTF.

This clonotype was seen many times. The CDR3 is CASSLSFGETHTTGYGYTF. Written as DNA, the CDR3 is TGTGCCAGCAGCTTATCGTTTGGTGAGACCCATACAACGGGGTATGGCTACACCTTC. The chain links TRBV7-9 to TRBJ1-2; D ambiguous. The germline V gene has CDR1 SEHNR and CDR2 FQNEAQ (reference sequence). The CDR3 spans 19 residues. V lost 2 bases and J lost 5, with 27 bases in between.

There are many counts of this clonotype. The rearrangement links TRBV19 to TRBJ1-1, with D unclear. The CDR3 runs to 13 residues. V lost 10 bases and J 1 base, leaving 13 bases between the germline ends. Germline V gene data show CDR1 as LNHDA and CDR2 as SQIVND (reference sequence). CDR3 amino acids: CATADNRNTEAFF. DNA of the CDR3: TGTGCCACCGCGGATAACAGGAACACTGAAGCTTTCTTT.

This chain links TRBV3-1 with TRBJ2-7, with 12 bases aligning to TRBD2. Germline V CDR1 and CDR2: LGHDT, YNNKEL (reference sequence). This CDR3 is 18 amino acids long. The junction had 8 bases not matched to a gene; V was cut back by 0 bases and J by 2 bases. Written as DNA, the CDR3 is TGTGCCAGCAGCCAAGATTTCCCGGCTAGCGGGGGGGCCTACGAGCAGTACTTC. This gives the protein CASSQDFPASGGAYEQYF.

As to this clonotype: Because the CDR3's place on the DNA is in doubt, the DNA is left out and the CDR3 is given as listed by TCRdb. The J gene is TRBJ2-2, the V gene TRBV6-2 or TRBV6-3. Germline CDR1 MNHEY, CDR2 SVGEGT. Counting both end residues, the CDR3 totals 14 amino acids. This chain's CDR3 is CASSYKKRPGSCFF.

This clonotype showed up many times. The CDR3 loop is CASSQETQYF. The CDR3 coding sequence is TGTGCCAGCAGCCAAGAGACCCAGTACTTC. This chain uses TRBV3-1 with TRBJ2-5; D is unclear. The CDR3 is 10 amino acids. V was cut by 0 bases and J by 7 bases, with 0 bases left in between. CDR1 and CDR2 from the germline V gene are LGHDT and YNNKEL (reference sequence).

This clonotype was observed at least ten times. This chain connects TRBV2 to TRBJ2-1, with a possible D match to TRBD2 (7 bases). There are 15 residues in the CDR3. CDR1 is SNHLY and CDR2 is FYNNEI in the germline V gene. V was shortened by 1 base and J by 4 bases, with 11 bases between the two germline ends. CDR3 residues: CASSEGGGSYNEQFF. In DNA form, the CDR3 reads TGTGCCAGCAGTGAAGGCGGGGGCTCATACAATGAGCAGTTCTTC.

Only a few counts were recorded for this clonotype. No DNA is shown, since the ends of the CDR3 on it are uncertain; the CDR3 is the one TCRdb lists. The chain combines TRBV5-1 with TRBJ2-2; the D segment call TRBD2 is taken from the table without a DNA check. Both ends counted, the CDR3 spans 19 residues. Germline V gives CDR1 SGHRS, CDR2 YFSETQ. CDR3 in amino acids: CASSAGTGTSGITGELFFF.

Ten or more counts support this clonotype. The genes are TRBV28 and TRBJ2-2; 14 nucleotides match TRBD2. CDR3 length equals 18 residues. CDR1 is MDHEN, CDR2 SYDVKM, per germline. V lost 7 bases to trimming and J lost 6 bases; unmatched junction nucleotides: 13. CDR3: CASKLMGLAGVASGELFF. The DNA for the CDR3 is TGTGCCAGCAAATTGATGGGACTAGCGGGAGTGGCGTCCGGGGAGCTGTTTTTT. Full variable domain (outside the CDR3, taken from reference TRBV28 and TRBJ2-2): DVKVTQSSRYLVKRTGEKVFLECVQDMDHENMFWYRQDPGLGLRLIYFSYDVKMKEKGDIPEGYSVSREKKERFSLILESASTNQTSMYLCASKLMGLAGVASGELFFGEGSRLTVL.

This clonotype was detected many times. V and J are TRBV29-1 and TRBJ1-3, with TRBD1 as a possible D gene (5 bases). In germline, CDR1 is SQVTM, CDR2 ANQGSEA. V lost 3 bases to trimming and J lost 2 bases, with 8 bases between them. The CDR3 spans 13 residues. CDR3 amino acids: CSVETDTGNTIYF. The CDR3, as DNA: TGCAGCGTTGAGACGGACACTGGAAACACCATATATTTT.

This clonotype appeared many times. This chain joins TRBV27 and TRBJ1-6; the D gene is possibly TRBD1 (5 bases). The V gene's germline CDR1 is MNHEY and CDR2 SMNVEV (reference sequence). The CDR3 spans 13 residues. V was shortened by 10 bases and J by 6 bases, with 13 bases between the two germline ends. The CDR3 protein is CATQGAGNSPLHF. DNA for the CDR3: TGTGCCACCCAAGGGGCGGGTAATTCACCCCTCCACTTT.

This clonotype was seen at least ten times. The chain has TRBV12-3 or TRBV12-4 and TRBJ1-1; 10 positions match TRBD1. The CDR3 totals 14 residues. V dropped 3 bases and J dropped 5; count of bases not matched to a gene: 3. The CDR3 region is CASSLGQGRTEAFF. The CDR3 coding sequence is TGTGCCAGCAGTTTGGGACAGGGGAGGACTGAAGCTTTCTTT.

This clonotype was detected ten times or more. This chain uses TRBV11-2 with TRBJ1-4, with TRBD1 matching over 7 bases. The CDR3 extends over 15 amino acids. The junction had 8 bases not matched to a gene; V was cut back by 4 bases and J by 6 bases. The V gene's germline CDR1 is SGHAT and CDR2 FQNNGV. The CDR3 region is CASSYYRGRDEKLFF. The CDR3 DNA is TGTGCCAGCAGCTATTACAGGGGTAGGGATGAAAAACTGTTTTTT.

This clonotype appeared many times. V gene TRBV7-6 combines with J gene TRBJ2-1; either TRBD1 or TRBD2 may supply D (7 bases each). V lost 5 bases and J lost 3, with 14 bases in between. CDR1 SGHVS and CDR2 FNYEAQ come from the germline V gene. The CDR3 runs 15 residues. CDR3 nucleotide sequence: TGTGCCAGCAGCCAGGGGGGGGGAAACTACAATGAGCAGTTCTTC. It encodes CASSQGGGNYNEQFF.

This clonotype has just a few counts. This chain links TRBV30 with TRBJ2-5; 8 bases are a match to TRBD1. J lost 0 bases, V lost 3 bases, and 6 bases had no gene match. CDR1 and CDR2 (germline): GTSNPN, SVGIG (reference sequence). The CDR3 consists of 15 residues. The CDR3 reads CAWSRDRSYQETQYF. The CDR3 DNA sequence: TGTGCCTGGAGCCGGGACAGGTCGTACCAAGAGACCCAGTACTTC.

This clonotype was counted ten times or more. CDR3 loop: CSARDLKPLAGVPDTQYF. The CDR3 DNA follows: TGCAGTGCTAGAGACTTAAAGCCCCTAGCGGGAGTCCCAGATACGCAGTATTTT. The V gene is TRBV20-1, the J gene TRBJ2-3, with 10 bases lining up with TRBD2. Germline CDR1 reads DFQATT; CDR2 reads SNEGSKA (reference sequence). Trimming took 0 bases from V and 4 from J; bases not matched to a gene: 13. This CDR3 has 18 amino acids.

The chain is built from TRBV6-5 and TRBJ2-7; tentative D call: TRBD1 (9 bases). The V end was cut by 6 bases, the J end by 4 bases, with 22 bases between. Per germline, CDR1 MNHEY and CDR2 SVGAGI. There are 16 residues in the CDR3. Here the CDR3 reads CASRGAGGQGLYEQYF. CDR3 DNA: TGTGCCAGCAGAGGGGCGGGGGGACAGGGATTGTACGAGCAGTACTTC.

The sample holds many counts of this clonotype. The CDR3 is CASSQLKREVTGELFF. CDR3 DNA: TGTGCCAGCAGCCAATTGAAAAGGGAGGTTACTGGGGAGCTGTTTTTT. The rearrangement uses TRBV4-2 and TRBJ2-2; TRBD2 might be the D (6 bases). CDR3 length equals 16 residues. Per germline, CDR1 LGHNA and CDR2 YNFKEQ. Between the trimmed V and J ends, which lost 2 bases and 8 bases, there was a span of 18 bases.

This clonotype was seen repeatedly, ten times or more. V usage is TRBV4-2 and J usage is TRBJ2-3; 7 bases align to TRBD2. Germline trimming cut 4 bases from V and 9 bases from J; bases unmatched to any gene: 19. The CDR3 spans 17 residues. The germline CDR1 and CDR2 sequences are LGHNA and YNFKEQ. CDR3: CASSRRSGAGEAGTQYF. CDR3 DNA: TGTGCCAGCAGCCGCCGTTCTGGGGCGGGGGAGGCGGGAACGCAGTATTTT.

This clonotype was counted many times. This chain connects TRBV29-1 to TRBJ2-5; 7 bases align to TRBD2. The J segment lost 4 bases and the V segment lost 3 bases, leaving 14 bases of the junction unmatched. The CDR3 totals 16 residues. CDR1 and CDR2 (germline): SQVTM, ANQGSEA. This chain's CDR3 is CSVDSSGREGGETQYF. CDR3 coding DNA: TGCAGCGTTGACTCTAGCGGCAGAGAGGGTGGAGAGACCCAGTACTTC.

The sample holds a few counts of this clonotype. J is TRBJ1-5 and V is TRBV27, with TRBD1 matching 7 bases. The V gene end was trimmed by 6 bases and the J gene end by 4 bases; junction bases not matched to a gene: 3. Germline CDR1 reads MNHEY; CDR2 reads SMNVEV (reference sequence). The CDR3 runs to 13 residues. DNA for the CDR3: TGTGCCAGCAGGTCGACAGGGAATCAGCCCCAGCATTTT. Encoded protein: CASRSTGNQPQHF.

This clonotype came up many times. This sequence joins TRBV4-3 and TRBJ2-3, with D possibly TRBD2 on 6 matching bases. Trimming left V 0 bases short and J 0 bases short, with 7 bases between. Germline values: CDR1 LGHNA, CDR2 YSLEER. The CDR3 extends over 15 amino acids. The CDR3, as DNA: TGCGCCAGCAGCCAAGATGGGACTAGCACAGATACGCAGTATTTT. This codes for CASSQDGTSTDTQYF.

As concerns this clonotype: A read error likely explains this, since a far larger clone differs by one base. The V call is TRBV3-1, the J call TRBJ2-7; no clear D gene. Per germline, CDR1 LGHDT and CDR2 YNNKEL (reference sequence). Trimming removed 0 bases from V and 7 bases from J, with 16 bases in between. The CDR3 has 15 residues. CDR3 sequence: CASSQDQDRYNEQYF. CDR3 DNA: TGTGCCAGCAGCCAAGACCAGGACCGCTACAATGAGCAGTACTTC.

This clonotype was detected once. A read error may produce the germline difference seen at one junction end. The chain uses TRBV7-8 and TRBJ2-1; D perhaps matches TRBD2 (7 bases). Germline CDR1 and CDR2: SGHVS and FQNEAQ. The CDR3 spans 13 residues. The CDR3 sequence is CASSLANREGSFF. CDR3 DNA: TGTGCCAGCAGCTTAGCTAACAGGGAGGGGAGTTTTTTC.

In its sample, this clonotype was seen many times. The rearrangement uses TRBV12-3 or TRBV12-4 and TRBJ1-2, with unresolved D. This CDR3 has 13 amino acids. V was trimmed by 1 base and J by 5 bases, leaving 8 bases between them. CDR3 in amino acids: CASSLVPGYGYTF. The DNA for the CDR3 is TGTGCCAGCAGTTTAGTACCAGGATATGGCTACACCTTC.

This clonotype was found a few times. The chain links TRBV13 to TRBJ2-1; D possibly corresponds to TRBD2 (5 bases). Germline V gene lookup returns CDR1 PRHDT and CDR2 FYEKMQ (reference sequence). Trimming pared 5 bases from V and 5 bases from J, leaving 10 bases between. There are 13 residues in the CDR3. The CDR3 DNA reads as TGTGCCAGCAGCGACGGGATTAACAATGAGCAGTTCTTC. This codes for CASSDGINNEQFF. The full variable domain, its missing parts supplied by reference TRBV13 and TRBJ2-1, is AAGVIQSPRHLIKEKRETATLKCYPIPRHDTVYWYQQGPGQDPQFLISFYEKMQSDKGSIPDRFSAQQFSDYHSELNMSSLELGDSALYFCASSDGINNEQFFGPGTRLTVL.

The table lists this clonotype with many counts. CDR3 sequence (DNA): TGCAGTGCTAGAGAGGGGACTAGCGGGGTGAATGAGCAGTTCTTC. The encoded protein is CSAREGTSGVNEQFF. V usage is TRBV20-1 and J usage is TRBJ2-1; TRBD2 agrees at 13 bases. Germline V gene data show CDR1 as DFQATT and CDR2 as SNEGSKA (reference sequence). The CDR3 totals 15 residues. Trimming at V came to 0 bases and at J to 7 bases, leaving 3 bases not matched to a gene.

This clonotype has at least ten counts. The gene calls are TRBV20-1 and TRBJ1-5; D gene ambiguous. The CDR3 totals 14 residues. CDR1 and CDR2 from the germline V gene are DFQATT and SNEGSKA (reference sequence). With 3 bases removed from V and 3 bases from J, the gap between germline ends came to 12 bases. For the CDR3, the DNA is TGCAGTGCTAGTTTAGGTAGAGTCAATCAGCCCCAGCATTTT. It yields the protein CSASLGRVNQPQHF.